A single sample gave rise to the 21 T cell receptor beta chains below, sequenced in a study of T cell responses to AZD1222 COVID-19 vaccine. Only in-frame clones appear in the TCRdb table, and some are missing; sequencing was by immunoSEQ multiplex PCR. The table lists approximately 130,000 clones, 65% to 90% of them singletons. Sequenced here: peripheral blood, sampled 28 days after the second AZD1222 dose. These receptors all come from an adult who received the AZD1222 COVID-19 vaccine.

The chain carries TRBV4-3 and TRBJ1-6; the D gene is possibly TRBD1 (5 bases). V was clipped by 0 bases and J by 9 bases, with 18 bases between them. The germline V gene has CDR1 LGHNA and CDR2 YSLEER. This CDR3 is 17 amino acids long. CDR3 residues: CASSQDLGDGFRSPLHF. The CDR3 DNA is TGCGCCAGCAGCCAAGATCTAGGGGACGGATTCCGTTCACCCCTCCACTTT.

V usage is TRBV28 and J usage is TRBJ2-2, with 7 bases that match TRBD2. Per germline, CDR1 MDHEN and CDR2 SYDVKM. There are 15 residues in the CDR3. Trimming removed 7 bases from V and 0 bases from J; junction bases left unmatched: 5. CDR3 sequence (DNA): TGTGCCAGCATTGGGCTAGCGGCGAACACCGGGGAGCTGTTTTTT. Translating it yields CASIGLAANTGELFF.

The V call is TRBV5-1, the J call TRBJ2-1; 9 nucleotides agree with TRBD2. V lost 5 bases, J lost 7 bases, and 7 bases stayed unmatched. The CDR3 length is 14 residues. From germline, CDR1 is SGHRS and CDR2 YFSETQ. The CDR3 sequence: CASRRLAEINEQFF. In nucleotides, the CDR3 is TGCGCCAGCAGGAGACTAGCGGAAATAAATGAGCAGTTCTTC.

J is TRBJ1-6 and V is TRBV28; D uncertain. The V gene's germline CDR1 is MDHEN and CDR2 SYDVKM. This CDR3 has 16 amino acids. The V gene lost 4 bases and the J gene lost 4 bases, with 14 bases spanning the gap. The CDR3 DNA is TGTGCCAGCAGTTCACGTTTTAGCGTATATAATTCACCCCTCCACTTT. Translating gives CASSSRFSVYNSPLHF.

This clone was detected only once. The chain employs TRBV3-1 (or the pseudogene TRBV3-2) and TRBJ1-6; D remains ambiguous. V was shortened by 0 bases and J by 9 bases, with 18 bases between the two germline ends. The V gene's germline CDR1 is LGHDT and CDR2 YNNKEL (reference sequence). This CDR3 has 17 residues. The CDR3 bases are TGTGCCAGCAGCCAAGATTGGGCGGGGATAGGTGGTTCACCCCTCCACTTT. As protein: CASSQDWAGIGGSPLHF.

The J gene is TRBJ1-1, the V gene TRBV19; 8 bases match TRBD1. The germline gives CDR1 LNHDA, CDR2 SQIVND (reference sequence). V shed 3 bases and J 1 base; nucleotides not matched to a gene: 1. The CDR3 contains 14 residues. This chain's CDR3 is CASSIQGANTEAFF. CDR3 DNA sequence: TGTGCCAGTAGTATTCAGGGGGCGAACACTGAAGCTTTCTTT. Looking up the rest from reference TRBV19 and TRBJ1-1 gives the full variable domain: DGGITQSPKYLFRKEGQNVTLSCEQNLNHDAMYWYRQDPGQGLRLIYYSQIVNDFQKGDIAEGYSVSREKKESFPLTVTSAQKNPTAFYLCASSIQGANTEAFFGQGTRLTVV.

This chain joins TRBV3-1 (or the pseudogene TRBV3-2) and TRBJ2-5; D may be TRBD2 (6 bases). Germline lookup yields CDR1 LGHDT and CDR2 YNNKEL (reference sequence). V lost 1 base and J 5 bases, leaving 17 bases between the germline ends. The CDR3 is made up of 16 amino acids. The CDR3 DNA is TGTGCCAGCAGCCAAGGTCATCCGGGACTGGGGGAGACCCAGTACTTC. Its protein is CASSQGHPGLGETQYF.

The chain joins TRBV18 to TRBJ1-1, with D tentatively TRBD1 (6 bases). V was clipped by 4 bases and J by 1 base, with 16 bases between them. CDR3 length: 16 residues. In germline, CDR1 is KGHSH, CDR2 LQKENI. CDR3: CASSLTQGQPNTEAFF. CDR3 bases: TGTGCCAGCTCACTAACACAGGGCCAGCCGAACACTGAAGCTTTCTTT.

V gene TRBV7-9 combines with J gene TRBJ1-1; D remains unclear. V was trimmed by 3 bases and J by 3 bases, leaving 5 bases between them. The CDR3 is 12 residues long. Looked up from germline, CDR1 is SEHNR and CDR2 is FQNEAQ (reference sequence). CDR3 loop: CASSFGDTEAFF. CDR3 coding DNA: TGTGCCAGCAGCTTTGGAGACACTGAAGCTTTCTTT.

The CDR3 DNA reads as TGTGCCAGCAGTTTGGCAGCTAACTATGGCTACACCTTC. Translated, it gives CASSLAANYGYTF. J is TRBJ1-2 and V is TRBV28; D ambiguous. V lost 3 bases, J lost 0 bases, and 5 bases lay in between. In germline, CDR1 is MDHEN, CDR2 SYDVKM. The CDR3 consists of 13 residues.

This sequence joins TRBV24-1 and TRBJ2-2; D might be TRBD1 (5 bases). The V and J ends lost 7 bases and 3 bases respectively, with 14 bases between them. The CDR3 runs 15 residues. Germline V gene data show CDR1 as KGHDR and CDR2 as SFDVKD. The CDR3: CATRSGALDTGELFF. For the CDR3, the DNA is TGTGCCACCAGGAGTGGGGCATTGGACACCGGGGAGCTGTTTTTT.

The chain couples TRBV11-2 to TRBJ2-1; either TRBD1 or TRBD2 may supply D (5 bases each). CDR3 length: 13 residues. V lost 6 bases, J lost 8 bases, and 14 bases lay in between. Germline CDR1 reads SGHAT; CDR2 reads FQNNGV. The CDR3 coding sequence is TGTGCCAGCAGATCCGGGACGGTGGATGAGCAGTTCTTC. Encoded protein: CASRSGTVDEQFF.

This chain connects TRBV2 to TRBJ2-1; 8 nucleotides line up with TRBD1. The CDR3 is made up of 14 amino acids. Germline CDR1 is SNHLY and CDR2 is FYNNEI. V trimming: 4 bases; J trimming: 4 bases; junction bases outside the gene matches: 3. The CDR3, as DNA: TGTGCCAGCAGTGGCCAGGGGGCTTACAATGAGCAGTTCTTC. Amino acid sequence: CASSGQGAYNEQFF. The full variable domain, completed using reference TRBV2 and TRBJ2-1, is EPEVTQTPSHQVTQMGQEVILRCVPISNHLYFYWYRQILGQKVEFLVSFYNNEISEKSEIFDDQFSVERPDGSNFTLKIRSTKLEDSAMYFCASSGQGAYNEQFFGPGTRLTVL.

This chain connects TRBV20-1 to TRBJ2-7; no definite D call. V was trimmed by 4 bases and J by 0 bases, leaving 13 bases between them. This CDR3 contains 14 residues. Germline V CDR1 and CDR2: DFQATT, SNEGSKA (reference sequence). CDR3 residues: CSAIERTSSYEQYF. The CDR3 nucleotides read TGCAGTGCTATTGAGCGAACGTCCTCCTACGAGCAGTACTTC.

The genes are TRBV6-2 or TRBV6-3 and TRBJ1-5, with 9 bases matching TRBD1. The CDR3 is 17 residues long. The germline V gene encodes CDR1 MNHEY and CDR2 SVGEGT. The junction had 9 bases not matched to a gene; V was cut back by 2 bases and J by 4 bases. CDR3 protein: CASSYPGGTGMNQPQHF. CDR3 coding DNA: TGTGCCAGCAGTTACCCCGGTGGGACAGGGATGAATCAGCCCCAGCATTTT.

This sequence joins TRBV18 and TRBJ2-7; D is unclear. Looked up from germline, CDR1 is KGHSH and CDR2 is LQKENI. V lost 3 bases and J 7 bases, leaving 16 bases between the germline ends. This CDR3 spans 14 amino acids. Written as DNA, the CDR3 is TGTGCCAGCTCACCGGGTCTTACGAGTTGGGAGCAGTACTTC. As protein: CASSPGLTSWEQYF.

The chain couples TRBV4-3 to TRBJ2-5; 9 bases match TRBD1. Germline-derived CDR1 and CDR2 are LGHNA and YSLEER. The CDR3 loop spans 15 amino acids. V shed 2 bases, J shed 5 bases, and the junction held 6 bases outside the gene matches. The CDR3 DNA sequence: TGCGCCAGCAGCCAATCTACAGGGGGCAGGGAGACCCAGTACTTC. Residues: CASSQSTGGRETQYF.

The J gene is TRBJ1-1, the V gene TRBV19; tentative D call: TRBD1 (6 bases). The CDR3 covers 14 residues. Germline V gene data show CDR1 as LNHDA and CDR2 as SQIVND (reference sequence). The germline V and J ends were trimmed by 10 bases and 3 bases, with 18 bases remaining between them. The CDR3 protein is CATRPRTVHTEAFF. The CDR3, as DNA: TGTGCCACCCGACCCCGGACAGTACACACTGAAGCTTTCTTT.

This clone appeared once. At one boundary the junction diverges from the germline segment, which might be a read error. This chain links TRBV7-9 with TRBJ1-6; 7 bases align to TRBD1. The CDR3 has 15 amino acids. Germline CDR1 and CDR2: SEHNR and FQNEAQ (reference sequence). CDR3: CASTLPGQNNSPLHF. CDR3 nucleotide sequence: TGTGCCAGCACCTTACCGGGACAGAATAATTCACCCCTCCACTTT.

The chain combines TRBV29-1 with TRBJ1-1, with 7 bases fitting TRBD1. V was pared by 7 bases and J by 4 bases, with 9 bases of the junction left unmatched. This CDR3 is built from 13 residues. CDR1 and CDR2 from the germline V gene are SQVTM and ANQGSEA. In nucleotides, the CDR3 is TGCAGCGCACAGGGGCCCGCGGGCACTGAAGCTTTCTTT. Translating gives CSAQGPAGTEAFF.

The CDR3 DNA is TGTGCCAGCAGGGGGTTTTCTAATGAAAAACTGTTTTTT. It translates to CASRGFSNEKLFF. This chain links TRBV3-1 (or the pseudogene TRBV3-2) with TRBJ1-4; D gene ambiguous. The length of the CDR3 is 13 residues. CDR1 is LGHDT, CDR2 YNNKEL, per germline (reference sequence). The V end lost 6 bases, the J end lost 3 bases, and 8 bases lay between the germline ends.